Listed below are T cell receptor beta chains from one sample, sequenced in a study of blood T cell repertoires in COVID-19. Clones were read by immunoSEQ multiplex PCR, and TCRdb kept only the in-frame ones, dropping some. Of 180,000 or so clones detected, roughly four fifths appear once; the ten largest clones hold approximately 9.9%. The sequencing sample was made of PBMCs or T cells enriched from blood (not recorded which). These receptors originate from a man aged 50 to 60 who had recovered from COVID-19. The CDR3 runs from the conserved cysteine through the conserved F or W. The order of the fields is V gene, CDR3 protein.

>TRBV7-2
CASSSNSRQGDDYGYTF
>TRBV28
CASSNGQDRETQYF
>TRBV30
CACKKGGSYTF
>TRBV19
CASRPDSGRTEAFF
>TRBV28
CASSLGTGLLREQYF
>TRBV7-2
CASSFDRANEKLFF
>TRBV20-1
CSAWDRTEAFF
>TRBV20-1
CSASYSGNEQFF
>TRBV12-5
CASGLVRQGPFYYGYTF
>TRBV4-1
CASSRGSGSGTDTQYF
>TRBV2
CASRINTDTQYF
>TRBV5-1
CASSLVPDQGAQHF
>TRBV28
CASSSTVGQFF
>TRBV10-3
CAISESGTGGNSPLHF
>TRBV5-1
CASSLEPARGNGYTF
>TRBV29-1
CSVEGGPDRHGNIQYF
>TRBV7-3
CASSRSSGANVLTF
>TRBV7-9
CASSFSQGNEQFF
>TRBV2
CASQGGVREQYF
>TRBV29-1
CSVVMSQGGYEQYF
>TRBV30
CAWSAGGLGEKLFF
>TRBV18
CASSPIGTGDEKLFF
>TRBV27
CASSLVGGEQPQHF
>TRBV28
CASSFILQGANEQYF
>TRBV2
CASSEARGSEQFF
>TRBV21-1
CARMPQQGPFCGYTF
>TRBV6-5
CASSPGTSGSNEQFF
>TRBV24-1
CATSDPGTNQETQYF
>TRBV6-5
CASSPLGREGSPLHF
>TRBV19
CASSIDGSGGSNEQYF
>TRBV19
CASSRTSQEQFF
>TRBV7-2
CASSLSPSGDTQYF
>TRBV7-9
CASSQDRVAYEQYF
>TRBV4-1
CASSQDAEGAIYNEQFF
>TRBV3-1/TRBV3-2
CASSQELPRDEQFF
>TRBV5-1
CASSVTGTGGEKLFF
>TRBV7-3
CASSLTGSEETQYF
>TRBV4-2
CASSQALENRVNEQYF
>TRBV19
CASSKAQTGRETQYF
>TRBV9
CASSPLAGVGETQYF
>TRBV6-4
CASSDLGRGREQYF
>TRBV9
CASSVGAGGTDTQYF
>TRBV2
CASRYRDRGLYEQYF
>TRBV7-3
CASSVGQGAFYGYTF
>TRBV7-9
CASSPSGGVKNTEAFF
>TRBV3-1/TRBV3-2
CASSQGQERYNEQFF
>TRBV5-6
CASSSVPGRAGRGYTF
>TRBV9
CASSGGQATGANVLTF
>TRBV19
CASLDRGSGYTF
>TRBV30
CAWSGGASGYTF
>TRBV5-6
CASSLVRAGAGELFF
>TRBV4-2
CASSQEGALPSTDTQYF
>TRBV30
CAWISKGRCGEAFF
>TRBV5-1
CASSLYGSSYEQYF
>TRBV18
CASSGGTGDRPQHF
>TRBV3-1/TRBV3-2
CASSQGQQNYGYTF
>TRBV15
CATSRALGQGVDTQYF
>TRBV19
CASSMSGTGDGPLHF
>TRBV28
CASSSMDREETQYF